This entry concerns a single T cell receptor (beta chain). The antigen is not known. This entry belongs to a study of blood T cells in healthy people across ages. Study results and caveats: Relative to aged donors, long-lived donors carried more naive CD4+ cells and displayed higher diversity.

The germline V and J ends were trimmed by 5 bases and 6 bases, with 16 bases remaining between them. Germline-derived CDR1 and CDR2 are SNHLY and FYNNEI. The CDR3 extends over 15 amino acids. A second roughly 7 to 12 cycle PCR used barcoded and J-beta primers. TCRdb re-analysed the 5' RACE reads in MiXCR, keeping a single row per CDR3 protein. The sample yields 500,000 to 550,000 distinct CDR3 sequences, under 30% seen once. Isolation yielded PBMCs, at least 6.5 million per sample, in every case. This sample was shared with a second study, whose subject was T cells of mothers and their children. That paper adds: Researchers put all of the extracted RNA into cDNA synthesis, using roughly 1.5 ug per 15 ul.

The sample was blood. The sequence was obtained from a boy younger than 18 in good health. The chain carries TRBV2 and TRBJ2-2, with D possibly being TRBD2 (5 bases). The chain's CDR3 is CASSMAAAGAGELFF. DNA for the CDR3: TGTGCCAGCAGTATGGCCGCCGCGGGCGCCGGGGAGCTGTTTTTT.